These 13 T cell receptor beta chains originate from one sample sequenced in a study of OX40 agonist ivuxolimab in advanced cancers. Sequenced by immunoSEQ multiplex PCR; TCRdb stores in-frame clones only, minus some. The sample contains 50,000 to 60,000 clones, around 90% of which appear only once. The sample in question was CD4+ or CD8+ T cells sorted from blood, obtained in a trial of the OX40 agonist ivuxolimab. These TCRs come from an adult with an advanced solid tumor such as melanoma, head and neck, liver or kidney cancer.

About this clone itself: One junction end does not reproduce the germline sequence, and a read error may be involved. The chain couples TRBV11-3 to TRBJ2-2, with D possibly TRBD2 on 5 matching bases. Germline V gene lookup returns CDR1 SGHNT and CDR2 YENEEA. The CDR3 spans 12 residues. The CDR3 sequence is CASRLRTGELLF. The CDR3 DNA reads as TGTGCCAGCAGACTCAGAACCGGGGAGCTGCTTTTT. Full variable domain (outside the CDR3, taken from reference TRBV11-3 and TRBJ2-2): EAGVVQSPRYKIIEKKQPVAFWCNPISGHNTLYWYLQNLGQGPELLIRYENEEAVDDSQLPKDRFSAERLKGVDSTLKIQPAELGDSAVYLCASRLRTGELLFGEGSRLTVL.

The chain couples TRBV9 to TRBJ2-2; the D call may be TRBD1 or TRBD2 (5 bases each). V was pared by 0 bases and J by 4 bases, with 13 bases between. This CDR3 region has 16 residues. From germline, CDR1 is SGDLS and CDR2 YYNGEE. The CDR3 bases are TGTGCCAGCAGCGTAGGCCCGGGGCTAGGCACCGGGGAGCTGTTTTTT. It is translated as CASSVGPGLGTGELFF.

V usage is TRBV9 and J usage is TRBJ2-3, with 7 bases matching TRBD2. The CDR3 has 15 residues. Looked up from germline, CDR1 is SGDLS and CDR2 is YYNGEE. V shed 1 base and J 3 bases; nucleotides not matched to a gene: 5. This CDR3 is CASSVREGLTDTQYF. Written as DNA, the CDR3 is TGTGCCAGCAGCGTAAGGGAGGGTCTTACAGATACGCAGTATTTT.

This CDR3 is CASSSPRGYTF. CDR3 coding DNA: TGTGCCAGCAGCTCCCCGAGGGGCTACACCTTC. This rearrangement joins TRBV28 to TRBJ1-2; no definite D call. The V gene lost 6 bases and the J gene lost 8 bases, with 10 bases spanning the gap. This CDR3 has 11 residues. The germline CDR1 and CDR2 sequences are MDHEN and SYDVKM.

This chain uses TRBV6-5 with TRBJ2-7; the D gene is possibly TRBD1 (6 bases). Germline V gene sequence: CDR1 MNHEY, CDR2 SVGAGI. The CDR3 consists of 14 residues. Trimming pared 0 bases from V and 4 bases from J, leaving 10 bases between. The CDR3 here is CASSYSTGVYEQYF. The CDR3, as DNA: TGTGCCAGCAGTTACTCGACAGGAGTATACGAGCAGTACTTC.

V usage is TRBV29-1 and J usage is TRBJ1-1; 9 positions match TRBD1. The V segment lost 4 bases and the J segment 4 bases; nucleotides outside the gene matches: 13. CDR3 size: 16 residues. The germline gives CDR1 SQVTM, CDR2 ANQGSEA. CDR3 nucleotides: TGCAGCGTTGCCGGAACAGGGGGCACGGGAGGCACTGAAGCTTTCTTT. Translated: CSVAGTGGTGGTEAFF.

The rearrangement joins TRBV5-1 to TRBJ2-5; 7 bases fit TRBD2. CDR1 is SGHRS, CDR2 YFSETQ, per germline. This CDR3 spans 15 amino acids. Trimming removed 2 bases from V and 2 bases from J; junction bases left unmatched: 6. DNA for the CDR3: TGCGCCAGCAGCTTCCAGCGGGGCGTTCAAGAGACCCAGTACTTC. Translating gives CASSFQRGVQETQYF. The full variable domain, in which reference TRBV5-1 and TRBJ2-5 provide the parts outside the CDR3, is KAGVTQTPRYLIKTRGQQVTLSCSPISGHRSVSWYQQTPGQGLQFLFEYFSETQRNKGNFPGRFSGRQFSNSRSEMNVSTLELGDSALYLCASSFQRGVQETQYFGPGTRLLVL.

This clone is a singleton in its sample. The rearrangement joins TRBV27 to TRBJ2-3, with D possibly matching TRBD2 (6 bases). The CDR3 has 15 residues. The germline V gene encodes CDR1 MNHEY and CDR2 SMNVEV (reference sequence). Between the trimmed V and J ends, which lost 5 bases and 6 bases, there was a span of 18 bases. DNA of the CDR3: TGTGCCAGCAGTCCCACACTAGCCCTCGGGGATACGCAGTATTTT. Translated, it gives CASSPTLALGDTQYF.

This clone was picked up one time. The rearrangement uses TRBV18 and TRBJ2-1; no reliable D call. Germline V gene data show CDR1 as KGHSH and CDR2 as LQKENI. The V gene lost 6 bases and the J gene lost 6 bases, with 15 bases spanning the gap. CDR3 length: 14 residues. This CDR3 reads CASSPLQAFNEQFF. The CDR3 region has the DNA TGTGCCAGCTCCCCCCTTCAGGCTTTCAATGAGCAGTTCTTC.

CDR3 sequence: CASSQGQGALGYGYTF. CDR3 bases: TGTGCCAGCAGCCAGGGACAGGGGGCGTTAGGGTATGGCTACACCTTC. The chain joins TRBV21-1 to TRBJ1-2; the table's TRBD1 call for D was not verified on the DNA. TRBV21-1 is a pseudogene. The length of the CDR3 is 16 residues.

This rearrangement joins TRBV6-1 to TRBJ1-4, with a weak D call TRBD1 (5 bases). The germline V gene has CDR1 MNHNS and CDR2 SASEGT. The CDR3 length is 16 residues. V gave up 4 bases and J gave up 5 bases, with 17 bases separating them. CDR3 in DNA: TGTGCCAGCAGTGTCCACTTCAGGGATTCAAATGAAAAACTGTTTTTT. Its translation is CASSVHFRDSNEKLFF.

The V call is TRBV28, the J call TRBJ2-3, with TRBD2 matching 7 bases. Per germline, CDR1 MDHEN and CDR2 SYDVKM. The CDR3 runs to 14 residues. Unmatched junction bases numbered 7, after V lost 7 bases and J lost 3 bases. DNA for the CDR3: TGTGCCAGCACCGAGGGCGGGAGAACAGATACGCAGTATTTT. Its protein product is CASTEGGRTDTQYF.

The chain recombines TRBV5-6 with TRBJ2-1; TRBD2 is a possible D gene (5 bases). This CDR3 is built from 15 residues. Per the germline V gene, CDR1 is SGHDT and CDR2 is YYEEEE. Trimming removed 3 bases at V and 0 bases at J, with 10 bases between. In nucleotides, the CDR3 is TGTGCCAGCAGCTCCCTCAGCGGCTCCTACAATGAGCAGTTCTTC. Translation gives CASSSLSGSYNEQFF.